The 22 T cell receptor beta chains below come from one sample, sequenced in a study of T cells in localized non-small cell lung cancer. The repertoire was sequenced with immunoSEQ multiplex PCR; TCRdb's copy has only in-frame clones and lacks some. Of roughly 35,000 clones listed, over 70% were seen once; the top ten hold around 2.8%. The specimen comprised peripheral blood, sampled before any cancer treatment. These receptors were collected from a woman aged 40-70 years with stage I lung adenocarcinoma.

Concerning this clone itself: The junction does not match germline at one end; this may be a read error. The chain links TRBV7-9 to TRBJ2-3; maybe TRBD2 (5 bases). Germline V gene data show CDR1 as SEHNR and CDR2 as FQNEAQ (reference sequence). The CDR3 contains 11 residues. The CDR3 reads CAGSEGDTQYF. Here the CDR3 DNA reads TGTGCCGGCAGCGAGGGAGACACGCAGTATTTT.

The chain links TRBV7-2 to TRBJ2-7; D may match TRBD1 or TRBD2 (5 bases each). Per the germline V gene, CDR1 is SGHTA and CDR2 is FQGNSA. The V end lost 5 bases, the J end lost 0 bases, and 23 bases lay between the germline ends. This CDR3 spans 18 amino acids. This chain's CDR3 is CASSPPGPWDRSSYEQYF. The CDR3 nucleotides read TGTGCCAGCAGCCCCCCAGGGCCTTGGGACCGGAGCTCCTACGAGCAGTACTTC.

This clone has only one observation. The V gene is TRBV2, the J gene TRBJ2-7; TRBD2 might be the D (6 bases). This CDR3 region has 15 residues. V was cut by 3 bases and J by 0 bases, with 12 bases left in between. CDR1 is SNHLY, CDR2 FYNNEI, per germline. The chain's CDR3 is CASSDSRGNSYEQYF. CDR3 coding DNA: TGTGCCAGCAGTGATAGTCGCGGGAACTCCTACGAGCAGTACTTC.

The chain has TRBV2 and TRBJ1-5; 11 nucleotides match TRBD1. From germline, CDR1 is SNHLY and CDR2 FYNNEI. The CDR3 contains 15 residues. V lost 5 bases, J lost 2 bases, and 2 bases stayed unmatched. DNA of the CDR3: TGTGCCAGCAGTTGGGACAGGGGGGGCAATCAGCCCCAGCATTTT. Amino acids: CASSWDRGGNQPQHF.

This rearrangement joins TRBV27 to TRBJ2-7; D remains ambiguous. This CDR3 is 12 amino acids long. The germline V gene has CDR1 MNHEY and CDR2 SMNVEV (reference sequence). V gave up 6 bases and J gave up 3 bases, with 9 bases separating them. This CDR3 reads CASSTGRYEQYF. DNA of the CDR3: TGTGCCAGCAGCACCGGGCGCTACGAGCAGTACTTC.

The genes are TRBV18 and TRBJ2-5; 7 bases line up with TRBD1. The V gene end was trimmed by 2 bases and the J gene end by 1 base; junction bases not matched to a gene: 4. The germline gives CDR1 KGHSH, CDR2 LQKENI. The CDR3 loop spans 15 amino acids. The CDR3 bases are TGTGCCAGCTCACCATCCTCAGGGGGCCAAGAGACCCAGTACTTC. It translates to CASSPSSGGQETQYF.

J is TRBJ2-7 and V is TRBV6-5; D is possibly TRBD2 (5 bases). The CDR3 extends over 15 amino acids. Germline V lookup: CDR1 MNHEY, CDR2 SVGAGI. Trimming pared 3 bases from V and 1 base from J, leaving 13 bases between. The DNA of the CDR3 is TGTGCCAGCAGTTATGGGAGCGGACGATCCTACGAGCAGTACTTC. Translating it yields CASSYGSGRSYEQYF.

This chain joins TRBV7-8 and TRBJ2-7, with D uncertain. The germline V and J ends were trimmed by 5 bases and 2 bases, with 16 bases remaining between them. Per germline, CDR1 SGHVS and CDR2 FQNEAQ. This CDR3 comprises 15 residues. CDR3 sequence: CASSHRRATAYEQYF. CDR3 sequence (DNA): TGTGCCAGCAGCCACCGTAGGGCCACCGCCTACGAGCAGTACTTC.

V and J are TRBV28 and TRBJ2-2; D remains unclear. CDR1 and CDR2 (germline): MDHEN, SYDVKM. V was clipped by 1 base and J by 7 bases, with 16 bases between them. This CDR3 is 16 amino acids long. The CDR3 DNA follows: TGTGCCAGCAGTTTATCGGGCCGAGAGGACCGCGGGGAGCTGTTTTTT. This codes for CASSLSGREDRGELFF.

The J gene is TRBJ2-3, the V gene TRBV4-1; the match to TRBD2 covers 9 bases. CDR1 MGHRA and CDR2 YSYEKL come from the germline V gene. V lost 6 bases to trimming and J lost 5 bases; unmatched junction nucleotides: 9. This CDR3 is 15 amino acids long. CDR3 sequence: CASSLSGSGLDTQYF. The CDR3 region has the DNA TGCGCCAGCAGTCTTAGCGGGAGCGGTTTAGATACGCAGTATTTT.

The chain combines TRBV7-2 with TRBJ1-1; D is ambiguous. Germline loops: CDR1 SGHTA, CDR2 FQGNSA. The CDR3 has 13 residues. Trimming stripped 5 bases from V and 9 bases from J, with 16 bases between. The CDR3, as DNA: TGTGCCAGCAGCCCTCCGTCGTCCCCAAAAGCTTTCTTT. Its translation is CASSPPSSPKAFF.

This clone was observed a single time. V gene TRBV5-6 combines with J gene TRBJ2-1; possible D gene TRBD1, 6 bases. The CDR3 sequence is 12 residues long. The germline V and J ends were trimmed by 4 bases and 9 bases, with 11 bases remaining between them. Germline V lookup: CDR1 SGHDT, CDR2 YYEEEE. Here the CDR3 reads CASSQGPVEQFF. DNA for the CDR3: TGTGCCAGCAGCCAGGGGCCCGTTGAGCAGTTCTTC.

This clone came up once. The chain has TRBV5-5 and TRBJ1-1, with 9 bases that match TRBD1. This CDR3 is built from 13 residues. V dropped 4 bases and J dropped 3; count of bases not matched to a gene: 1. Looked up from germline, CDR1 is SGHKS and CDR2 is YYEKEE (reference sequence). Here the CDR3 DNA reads TGTGCCAGCAGCCGACAGGGGGACACTGAAGCTTTCTTT. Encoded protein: CASSRQGDTEAFF.

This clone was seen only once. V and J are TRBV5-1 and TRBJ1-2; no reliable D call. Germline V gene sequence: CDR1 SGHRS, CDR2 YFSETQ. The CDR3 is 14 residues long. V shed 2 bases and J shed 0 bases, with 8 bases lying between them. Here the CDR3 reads CASSLQGTNYGYTF. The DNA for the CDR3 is TGCGCCAGCAGCTTACAAGGAACTAACTATGGCTACACCTTC.

The chain's CDR3 is CAWKGQGPYEQYF. The CDR3 DNA reads as TGTGCCTGGAAGGGGCAGGGGCCCTACGAGCAGTACTTC. V usage is TRBV30 and J usage is TRBJ2-7; weak D call: TRBD1 (6 bases). V was trimmed by 4 bases and J by 2 bases, leaving 12 bases between them. CDR3 length equals 13 residues. CDR1 is GTSNPN, CDR2 SVGIG, per germline (reference sequence). Supplemented by reference TRBV30 and TRBJ2-7, the full variable domain reads SQTIHQWPATLVQPVGSPLSLECTVEGTSNPNLYWYRQAAGRGLQLLFYSVGIGQISSEVPQNLSASRPQDRQFILSSKKLLLSDSGFYLCAWKGQGPYEQYFGPGTRLTVT.

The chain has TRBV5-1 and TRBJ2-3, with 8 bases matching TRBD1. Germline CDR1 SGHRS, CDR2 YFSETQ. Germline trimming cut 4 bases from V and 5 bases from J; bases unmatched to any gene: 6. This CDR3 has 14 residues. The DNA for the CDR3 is TGCGCCAGCAGCCCCCTGGACAGGGTAGATACGCAGTATTTT. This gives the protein CASSPLDRVDTQYF.

The CDR3 spells CASTDPRNTEAFF. The CDR3 DNA reads TGCGCCAGCACCGACCCCCGAAACACTGAAGCTTTCTTT. The chain combines TRBV10-2 with TRBJ1-1; D is ambiguous. V gave up 7 bases and J gave up 2 bases, with 11 bases separating them. This CDR3 has 13 residues. Germline CDR1 WSHSY, CDR2 SAAADI.

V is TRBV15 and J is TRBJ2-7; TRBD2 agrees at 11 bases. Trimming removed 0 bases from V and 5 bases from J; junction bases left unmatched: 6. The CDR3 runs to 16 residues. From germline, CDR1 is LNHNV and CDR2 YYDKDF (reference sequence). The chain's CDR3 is CATSRDQTSGTHEQYF. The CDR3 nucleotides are TGTGCCACCAGCAGAGATCAGACTAGCGGGACCCACGAGCAGTACTTC. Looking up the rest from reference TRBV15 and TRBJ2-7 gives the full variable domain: DAMVIQNPRYQVTQFGKPVTLSCSQTLNHNVMYWYQQKSSQAPKLLFHYYDKDFNNEADTPDNFQSRRPNTSFCFLDIRSPGLGDTAMYLCATSRDQTSGTHEQYFGPGTRLTVT.

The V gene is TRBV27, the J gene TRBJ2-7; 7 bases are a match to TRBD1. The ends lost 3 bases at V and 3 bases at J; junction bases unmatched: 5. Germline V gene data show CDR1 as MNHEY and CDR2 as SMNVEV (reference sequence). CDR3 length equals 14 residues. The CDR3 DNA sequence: TGTGCCAGCAGTTTCGGGGACAGCTTCTACGAGCAGTACTTC. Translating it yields CASSFGDSFYEQYF.

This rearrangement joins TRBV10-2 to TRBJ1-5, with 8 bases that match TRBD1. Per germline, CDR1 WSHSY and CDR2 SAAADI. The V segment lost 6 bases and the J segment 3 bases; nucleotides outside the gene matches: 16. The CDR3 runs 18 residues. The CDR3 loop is CASSSSGGGQVYNQPQHF. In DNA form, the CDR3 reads TGCGCCAGCAGCTCATCCGGTGGGGGACAGGTTTACAATCAGCCCCAGCATTTT.

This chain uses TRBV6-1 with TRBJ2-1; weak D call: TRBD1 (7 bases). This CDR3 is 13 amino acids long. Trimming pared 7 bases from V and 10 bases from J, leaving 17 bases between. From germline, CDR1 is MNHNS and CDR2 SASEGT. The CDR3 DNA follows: TGTGCCAGCATCCCAGGGGGGCCTCGGGAGCAGTTCTTC. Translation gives CASIPGGPREQFF.

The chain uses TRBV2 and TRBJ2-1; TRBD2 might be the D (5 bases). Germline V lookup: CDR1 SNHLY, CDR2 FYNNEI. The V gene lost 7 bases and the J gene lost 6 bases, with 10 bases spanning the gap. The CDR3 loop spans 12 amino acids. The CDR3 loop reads CASTAVTNEQFF. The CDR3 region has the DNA TGTGCCAGCACAGCGGTCACCAATGAGCAGTTCTTC.